This T cell receptor beta chain was sequenced in a study of blood T cell repertoires in COVID-19. Study-level background: In each case, the material was cDNA or gDNA derived from T cells, B-cell-depleted T cells, or PBMCs.

V was pared by 5 bases and J by 1 base, with 3 bases of the junction left unmatched. CDR1 is GTSNPN and CDR2 is SVGIG in the germline V gene (reference sequence). The CDR3 spans 13 residues. Sequencing was performed with immunoSEQ multiplex PCR; in TCRdb, only in-frame clones are kept and a portion is missing. The sample consists of 70,000 or so clones, roughly 73% of them appearing once. This TCR came from a human donor in a cohort sampled during active COVID-19. The chain carries TRBV30 and TRBJ2-3, with 7 positions matching TRBD2. The specimen sequenced was peripheral blood. CDR3 sequence reads: CAWSAGGTDTQYF. CDR3 in DNA: TGTGCCTGGTCGGCGGGGGGCACAGATACGCAGTATTTT.